This entry is about one T cell receptor (beta chain). Its target is unknown. The junction departs from germline at one end; a sequencing error may be responsible. These data are taken from a study of Ad26.COV2.S vaccination and SARS-CoV-2 variants. Across the whole study: Each vaccinee took Ad26.COV2.S intramuscularly, once or twice 56 days apart. Whole-study results and caveats: TCR breadth and depth estimates may have understated total T cell responses. Reportedly, spike-specific CD8+ and CD4+ T cell responses achieved substantial breadth once vaccination had taken place.

Repertoires were generated with immunoSEQ multiplex PCR, while TCRdb's copy carries only in-frame clones and drops some. This sample has 350,000 to 600,000 clones, with 80% to 90% found just once. Treatment defined: around 19 received Ad26.COV2.S at low or high dose, single or two shots; several received placebo; per-sample allocation not given. Specimens were obtained on day 63 following the first vaccine or placebo injection. Boston provided a donor who was an adult aged 18-55 years. There are 14 residues in the CDR3. Per the germline V gene, CDR1 is SNHLY and CDR2 is FYNNEI. Sequenced material: peripheral blood, taken in a trial of Ad26.COV2.S vaccine versus placebo. This sequence originates from a person between 18 and 65 years old who received the Ad26.COV2.S COVID-19 vaccine or a placebo. V gene TRBV2 combines with J gene TRBJ1-1; tentative D call: TRBD1 (5 bases). The CDR3 DNA follows: TGTGCCAGCAGGGAAGAGACAGTGAACACTGAAGCTTTCTTT. This sequence encodes CASREETVNTEAFF.